This paragraph covers one TCR beta chain sequence. Its antigen is still unknown. CDR3 size: 17 residues. The ends were cut back, 0 bases at V and 0 bases at J, with 13 bases in the middle. Germline-derived CDR1 and CDR2 are MNHEY and SVGAGI. Isolated per sample were at least 7 million PBMCs. The data are from a study of blood T cells in healthy people across ages. PCR was performed a second time for 7 to 11 cycles using a sample-barcoded 5' primer and a J-beta primer mix. A template-switch adaptor that had 12 random nucleotides put a tag on each cDNA molecule. TCRdb re-called the 5' RACE reads through MiXCR, storing one row per CDR3 protein. The profile shows around 620,000 distinct CDR3 sequences, 25% to 30% of them singletons. Study findings and constraints: Since the PBMCs were unsorted, naive and antigen-experienced cells could not be conclusively compared. Diversity was higher, and naive CD4+ cells more numerous, in long-lived donors than in aged donors.

The rearrangement uses TRBV6-5 and TRBJ2-3; weak D call: TRBD2 (5 bases). This clonotype was sampled from a woman aged 70 to 79 in good health. The material sequenced was blood. The CDR3 spells CASSYSTSRASTDTQYF. For the CDR3, the DNA is TGTGCCAGCAGTTACTCGACGTCGCGGGCTAGCACAGATACGCAGTATTTT.